This TCR beta chain was documented in a study of beta chain features in type 1 diabetes. Per the germline V gene, CDR1 is KGHSH and CDR2 is LQKENI. This CDR3 is 15 amino acids long. V was clipped by 1 base and J by 1 base, with 10 bases between them. Study-wide results and caveats: Moderately but significantly shorter TCRB CDR3s were found in Type 1 diabetes patients in all four CD4+ subsets.

With respect to this clone: Its matching antigen is unknown.

Expressed TCRB transcripts were sequenced, since all the RNA that had been isolated was reverse transcribed. The assay was immunoSEQ multiplex PCR, and TCRdb's table has in-frame clones only and misses some. The table lists about 650,000 clones, 12% of them singletons. This chain connects TRBV18 to TRBJ1-1; unclear D gene. Sequencing was done on a sample of naive CD4+ T cells from blood. This TCR was sampled from a man aged 25 to 45 with type 1 diabetes. This CDR3 is CASSPQTSRNTEAFF. The DNA for the CDR3 is TGTGCCAGCTCACCACAGACTTCCCGGAACACTGAAGCTTTCTTT.